This TCR beta chain originates from a study of cytomegalovirus exposure and HLA in healthy donors. Study-level points and caveats: Sequence variants that were highly shared formed a cluster that was likely a sequencing artifact.

Primers: 60 Vbeta forward and 13 Jbeta reverse. Here immunoSEQ multiplex PCR was the method, and the copy in TCRdb shows in-frame clones only, minus some. The sample has roughly 230,000 clones, about 93% seen once; the top ten hold 1.5% to 2%. Germline values: CDR1 LNHDA, CDR2 SQIVND (reference sequence). The CDR3 covers 14 residues. The ends were cut back, 5 bases at V and 3 bases at J, with 10 bases in the middle. This clone was picked up one time. Its target is unknown. The V gene is TRBV19, the J gene TRBJ2-2; no reliable D call. Sequencing was carried out using PBMCs. This receptor was identified in a girl aged 2-9 years in good health and CMV-seronegative. CDR3 sequence reads: CASSSGLDTGELFF. CDR3 DNA sequence: TGTGCCAGTAGTTCAGGTCTGGACACCGGGGAGCTGTTTTTT.